This TCR beta chain was observed in a study of identical twins. CDR3 length: 11 amino acids. V was cut by 4 bases and J by 12 bases, with 10 bases left in between. Per the germline V gene, CDR1 is MNHNY and CDR2 is SVGAGI (reference sequence). Study conclusions and caveats: The more abundant beta clonotypes in cord blood had fewer insertions, and memory repertoires did not show this.

As for this clonotype: The antigen remains unidentified.

TCRdb analysed the 5' RACE reads with MiXCR anew, one entry per CDR3 protein. The data hold under 900,000 distinct CDR3 sequences, with roughly an eighth observed a single time. The data also belong to a second study, concerning yellow fever vaccine responses in identical twins.

The TCR was taken from a woman aged 18 to 35 in good health. Sequencing was performed on PBMCs. This rearrangement joins TRBV6-6 to TRBJ2-1; D gene unclear. This CDR3 is CASSLEWGQFF. In DNA form, the CDR3 reads TGTGCCAGCAGTTTAGAGTGGGGGCAGTTCTTC.